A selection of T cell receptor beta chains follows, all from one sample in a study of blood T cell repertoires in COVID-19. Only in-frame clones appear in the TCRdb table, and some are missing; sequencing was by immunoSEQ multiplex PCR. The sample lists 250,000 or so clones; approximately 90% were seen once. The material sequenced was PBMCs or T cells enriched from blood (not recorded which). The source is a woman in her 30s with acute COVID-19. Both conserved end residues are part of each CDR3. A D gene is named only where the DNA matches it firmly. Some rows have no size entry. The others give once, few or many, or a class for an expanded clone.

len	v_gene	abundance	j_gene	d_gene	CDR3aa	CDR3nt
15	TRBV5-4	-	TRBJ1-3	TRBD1	CASSPTGSPGNTIYF	TGTGCCAGCAGCCCGACAGGGTCCCCTGGAAACACCATATATTTT
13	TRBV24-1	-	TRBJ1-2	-	CATSDSTTGGYTF	TGTGCCACCAGTGATTCGACTACGGGAGGCTACACCTTC
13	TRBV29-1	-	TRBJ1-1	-	CSVSSQGSTEAFF	TGCAGCGTTTCATCACAGGGTAGCACTGAAGCTTTCTTT
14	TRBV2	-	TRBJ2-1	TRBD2	CASSDGGGAEEQFF	TGTGCCAGCAGTGACGGCGGGGGGGCCGAGGAGCAGTTCTTC
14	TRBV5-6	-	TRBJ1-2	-	CASSLEGPNYGYTF	TGTGCCAGCAGCCTGGAGGGGCCTAACTATGGCTACACCTTC
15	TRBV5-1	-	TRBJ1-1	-	CASSLGVRGSTEAFF	TGCGCCAGCAGCTTAGGGGTAAGAGGATCAACTGAAGCTTTCTTT
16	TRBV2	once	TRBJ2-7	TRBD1	CASSERVLQGTHEQYF	TGTGCCAGCAGTGAAAGGGTGCTACAGGGGACCCACGAGCAGTACTTC
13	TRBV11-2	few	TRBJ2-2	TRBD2	CASSSERGEELFF	TGTGCCAGCAGCTCAGAGCGGGGCGAGGAGCTGTTTTTT
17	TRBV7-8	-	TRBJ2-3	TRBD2	CASSLALSGGAPDTQYF	TGTGCCAGCAGCTTAGCGCTTAGCGGGGGGGCCCCAGATACGCAGTATTTT
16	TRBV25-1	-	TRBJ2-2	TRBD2	CASSAKGGTRTGELFF	TGTGCCAGCAGTGCAAAGGGAGGGACTCGGACCGGGGAGCTGTTTTTT
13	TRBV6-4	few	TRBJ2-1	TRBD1	CASSADRANEQFF	TGTGCCAGCAGCGCCGACAGGGCCAATGAGCAGTTCTTC
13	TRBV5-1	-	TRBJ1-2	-	CASSLGSGSGYTF	TGCGCCAGCAGCTTAGGGTCAGGGTCTGGCTACACCTTC
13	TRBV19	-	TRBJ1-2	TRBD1	CASSINRGDGYTF	TGTGCCAGTAGTATCAACAGGGGGGATGGCTACACCTTC
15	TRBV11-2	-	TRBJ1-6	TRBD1	CASRFDTGGVSPLHF	TGTGCCAGCAGGTTCGACACAGGGGGCGTTTCACCCCTCCACTTT
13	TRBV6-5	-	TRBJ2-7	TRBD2	CASSDLAGVLQYF	TGTGCCAGCAGCGACCTAGCGGGGGTTTTGCAGTACTTC
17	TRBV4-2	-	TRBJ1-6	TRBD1	CASSQVQGPLVHSPLHF	TGTGCCAGCAGCCAAGTACAGGGGCCCCTAGTTCATTCACCCCTCCACTTT
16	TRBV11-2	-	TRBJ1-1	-	CASSIAGVGLNTEAFF	TGTGCCAGCAGCATCGCAGGGGTCGGGTTGAACACTGAAGCTTTCTTT
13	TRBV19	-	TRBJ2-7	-	CASSMKTERAQYF	TGTGCCAGTAGTATGAAGACGGAGCGAGCACAGTACTTC
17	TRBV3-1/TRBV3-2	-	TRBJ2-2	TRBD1	CASSPVPGQGISGELFF	TGTGCCAGCAGCCCCGTCCCGGGACAGGGGATCAGCGGGGAGCTGTTTTTT
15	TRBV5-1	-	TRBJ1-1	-	CASSLFLGRDTEAFF	TGCGCCAGCAGCTTGTTCCTGGGGCGAGACACTGAAGCTTTCTTT
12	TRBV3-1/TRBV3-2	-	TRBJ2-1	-	CASSGPYNEQFF	TGTGCCAGCAGCGGCCCCTACAATGAGCAGTTCTTC
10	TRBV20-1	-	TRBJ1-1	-	CSALRSEAFF	TGCAGTGCTTTGAGGTCTGAAGCTTTCTTT
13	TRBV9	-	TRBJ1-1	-	CASTLGLNTEAFF	TGTGCCAGCACCCTTGGACTAAACACTGAAGCTTTCTTT
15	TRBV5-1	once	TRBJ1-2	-	CASSPGGAGAGGYTF	TGCGCCAGCAGCCCGGGCGGTGCAGGGGCTGGTGGCTACACCTTC
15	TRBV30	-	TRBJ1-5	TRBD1	CAWSGGQASNQPQHF	TGTGCCTGGAGTGGGGGACAGGCTAGCAATCAGCCCCAGCATTTT
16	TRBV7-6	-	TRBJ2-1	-	CASSLRHISGKNEQFF	TGTGCCAGCAGCTTACGTCACATATCGGGAAAAAATGAGCAGTTCTTC
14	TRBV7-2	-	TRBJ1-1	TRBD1	CASSLRDRGTEAFF	TGTGCCAGCAGCCTCCGGGACAGGGGGACTGAAGCTTTCTTT
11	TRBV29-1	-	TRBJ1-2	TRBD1	CSVMAGGGYTF	TGCAGCGTAATGGCAGGGGGTGGCTACACCTTC
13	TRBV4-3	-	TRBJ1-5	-	CASSQELDQPQHF	TGCGCCAGCAGCCAAGAACTCGATCAGCCCCAGCATTTT
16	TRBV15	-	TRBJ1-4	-	CATRSAVAATNEKLFF	TGTGCCACCCGAAGTGCCGTGGCTGCAACTAATGAAAAACTGTTTTTT
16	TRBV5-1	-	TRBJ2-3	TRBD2	CASSLGSGGVTDTQYF	TGCGCCAGCAGCTTGGGTAGCGGGGGGGTCACAGATACGCAGTATTTT
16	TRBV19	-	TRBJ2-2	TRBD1	CASSIQGATDTGELFF	TGTGCCAGTAGTATTCAGGGGGCGACGGACACCGGGGAGCTGTTTTTT
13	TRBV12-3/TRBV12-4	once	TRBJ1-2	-	CASSLEGVNGYTF	TGTGCCAGCAGTTTAGAGGGGGTGAATGGCTACACCTTC
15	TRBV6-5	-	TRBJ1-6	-	CASSPRGLYNSPLHF	TGTGCCAGCTCGCCCAGGGGCTTATATAATTCACCCCTCCACTTT
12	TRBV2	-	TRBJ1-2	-	CASDRESGGYTF	TGTGCCAGCGACCGGGAGTCGGGGGGCTACACCTTC
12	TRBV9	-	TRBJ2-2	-	CASSADTGELFF	TGTGCCAGCAGCGCGGACACCGGGGAGCTGTTTTTT
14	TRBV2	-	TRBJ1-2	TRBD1	CASNPYRDRSGYTF	TGTGCCAGCAATCCTTACCGGGACAGGAGTGGCTACACCTTC
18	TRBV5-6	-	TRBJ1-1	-	CASSSEGVVWGVVTEAFF	TGTGCCAGCAGCTCAGAAGGCGTCGTATGGGGGGTGGTCACTGAAGCTTTCTTT
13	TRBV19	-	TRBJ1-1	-	CATRTTGWPEAFF	TGTGCCACCAGAACTACAGGGTGGCCTGAAGCTTTCTTT
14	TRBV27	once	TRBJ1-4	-	CASRTGGAGEKLFF	TGTGCCAGCAGAACGGGGGGCGCCGGTGAAAAACTGTTTTTT
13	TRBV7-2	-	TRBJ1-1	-	CASSLVGETEAFF	TGTGCCAGCAGCTTAGTGGGCGAAACTGAAGCTTTCTTT
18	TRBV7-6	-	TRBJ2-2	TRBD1	CASSLVLHLQGSTGELFF	TGTGCCAGCAGCTTAGTGCTTCACTTACAGGGGAGCACCGGGGAGCTGTTTTTT
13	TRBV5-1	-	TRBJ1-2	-	CASSFSGNYGYTF	TGCGCCAGCAGCTTCTCGGGGAACTATGGCTACACCTTC
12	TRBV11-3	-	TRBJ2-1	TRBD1	CASSTGGNEQFF	TGTGCCAGCAGTACAGGGGGAAATGAGCAGTTCTTC
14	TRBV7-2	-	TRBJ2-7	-	CASSLGPGWVEQYF	TGTGCCAGCAGCTTAGGCCCAGGGTGGGTCGAGCAGTACTTC